The TCR beta chain described here comes from a study of siplizumab effects on memory and regulatory T cells. CDR1 SGHNT and CDR2 YYREEE come from the germline V gene (reference sequence). The CDR3 totals 17 residues. V was shortened by 4 bases and J by 0 bases, with 16 bases between the two germline ends. The assay was immunoSEQ multiplex PCR, and TCRdb's table has in-frame clones only and misses some. The table lists about 87,000 clones, just under 90% of them singletons, with about 16% in the top ten. Comments on this clone: What it recognizes is unknown.

Regarding the study as a whole: Naive T cells seemed more diverse than memory cells and seemed major alloresponse contributors. Confirmation that proliferating Tregs from siplizumab cultures had suppressive function was not obtained. Of the alloreactive clones, only a minor fraction mapped to unstimulated subsets. Alloreactive sequences from unstimulated CD4+ memory cells fell significantly with siplizumab.

The sequence was obtained from a human donor in good health. This chain connects TRBV5-4 to TRBJ2-2; perhaps TRBD1 as D (6 bases). The specimen sequenced was CD4+ T cells sorted from blood. The CDR3 protein is CASSHGQTIPNTGELFF. In DNA form, the CDR3 reads TGTGCCAGCAGCCATGGACAGACTATTCCGAACACCGGGGAGCTGTTTTTT.